The next 18 T cell receptor beta chains were all read from a single sample in a study of CD8+CD57+ T cells in acquired aplastic anemia. For sequencing, patients were chosen who had shown expansion of CD8+CD57+ cells by flow cytometry. Genomic DNA served as template for TCR beta VDJ and CDR3 profiling. One entry per CDR3 protein, called by TCRdb with MiXCR from the reads. The table has approximately 470,000 distinct CDR3 sequences, around a third seen once. The sequenced sample was sorted CD4+, CD8+, or CD8+CD57+ T cells (not recorded which) from PBMCs. These receptors all stem from a human donor with aplastic anemia.

V usage is TRBV19 and J usage is TRBJ1-2; the match to TRBD1 covers 8 bases. The V segment lost 9 bases and the J segment 2 bases; nucleotides outside the gene matches: 11. Germline lookup yields CDR1 LNHDA and CDR2 SQIVND (reference sequence). The CDR3 totals 15 residues. CDR3 coding DNA: TGTGCCAGCGGACAGGGACAGACGAGAAACTATGGCTACACCTTC. Its protein product is CASGQGQTRNYGYTF.

This clonotype came up once. The chain joins TRBV2 to TRBJ1-6; D perhaps matches TRBD1 (6 bases). The V gene's germline CDR1 is SNHLY and CDR2 FYNNEI. Trimming cost V 5 bases and J 5 bases, with 19 bases left between them. The CDR3 loop spans 17 amino acids. CDR3 coding DNA: TGTGCCAGCAGTTACTCGAGGGGGGGGGCTGATAATTCACCCCTCCACTTT. Residues: CASSYSRGGADNSPLHF.

The rearrangement uses TRBV7-9 and TRBJ2-2, with D perhaps TRBD1 or TRBD2 (5 bases each). V lost 4 bases and J 6 bases, leaving 9 bases between the germline ends. The germline CDR1 and CDR2 sequences are SEHNR and FQNEAQ (reference sequence). The CDR3 consists of 13 residues. In DNA form, the CDR3 reads TGTGCCAGCAGCTGGGACGTCGCCGGGGAGCTGTTTTTT. It codes for CASSWDVAGELFF. Full variable domain (rest looked up from reference TRBV7-9 and TRBJ2-2): DTGVSQNPRHKITKRGQNVTFRCDPISEHNRLYWYRQTLGQGPEFLTYFQNEAQLEKSRLLSDRFSAERPKGSFSTLEIQRTEQGDSAMYLCASSWDVAGELFFGEGSRLTVL.

The table lists this clonotype with many counts. The V call is TRBV10-2, the J call TRBJ2-7; 8 bases map to TRBD1. The CDR3 sequence is 17 residues long. V shed 6 bases and J 4 bases; nucleotides not matched to a gene: 17. Germline V gives CDR1 WSHSY, CDR2 SAAADI. The CDR3 protein is CASRGTGIPYLQYEQYF. CDR3 nucleotide sequence: TGCGCCAGCAGGGGGACAGGAATACCATACCTACAGTACGAGCAGTACTTC.

For this clonotype: A much larger clonotype is one base distant, so this may be a read error. The chain joins TRBV7-8 to TRBJ1-2; perhaps TRBD1 as D (6 bases). Germline V gene data show CDR1 as SGHVS and CDR2 as FQNEAQ. The CDR3 sequence is 13 residues long. DNA of the CDR3: TGTGCCGGCAGCTTAGGACAGTGGGATCCAAACACCTTC. Its protein product is CAGSLGQWDPNTF.

V usage is TRBV5-1 and J usage is TRBJ1-1, with D unresolved. V was pared by 6 bases and J by 4 bases, with 16 bases between. CDR1 and CDR2 from the germline V gene are SGHRS and YFSETQ. This CDR3 comprises 14 residues. CDR3 sequence reads: CASNSGQSGTEAFF. The CDR3 nucleotides read TGCGCCAGCAACTCCGGTCAATCGGGCACTGAAGCTTTCTTT.

This chain uses TRBV7-9 with TRBJ2-7; D gene ambiguous. Germline CDR1 is SEHNR and CDR2 is FQNEAQ (reference sequence). Deletions cut 5 bases from V and 1 base from J, with 12 bases between. The CDR3 is 14 amino acids. The CDR3: CASSHAVSSYEQYF. CDR3 bases: TGTGCCAGCAGCCACGCGGTCAGTTCCTACGAGCAGTACTTC.

A word on this clonotype: A read error may account for a junction end that differs from germline. V and J are TRBV10-3 and TRBJ2-1; 7 bases match TRBD1. The CDR3 contains 16 residues. Germline V lookup: CDR1 ENHRY, CDR2 SYGVKD. CDR3 in DNA: TGTGCCATCAGAGAGTCGACAGGGATCGTCTACAATGAGCAGTTCTTC. It translates to CAIRESTGIVYNEQFF.

This clonotype was detected many times. V gene TRBV7-9 combines with J gene TRBJ1-1; TRBD1 is a possible D gene (6 bases). V lost 2 bases to trimming and J lost 2 bases, with 12 bases between them. CDR3 size: 15 residues. Germline V gene lookup returns CDR1 SEHNR and CDR2 FQNEAQ (reference sequence). The CDR3 DNA is TGTGCCAGCAGCTTAAAGCCAGGGGCAAACACTGAAGCTTTCTTT. It encodes CASSLKPGANTEAFF.

The chain has TRBV19 and TRBJ2-3; 11 bases agree with TRBD2. J was trimmed by 9 bases and V by 6 bases; bases with no gene match: 11. This CDR3 contains 15 residues. Germline V CDR1 and CDR2: LNHDA, SQIVND (reference sequence). The CDR3: CASSGMGLADTTQYF. CDR3 sequence (DNA): TGTGCCAGTAGCGGTATGGGACTAGCGGATACCACGCAGTATTTT.

The chain recombines TRBV5-1 with TRBJ2-7; TRBD2 matches 9 bases. The CDR3 totals 13 residues. V shed 7 bases, J shed 2 bases, and the junction held 4 bases outside the gene matches. Germline-derived CDR1 and CDR2 are SGHRS and YFSETQ. CDR3 sequence: CASAAGGPYEQYF. As DNA, the CDR3 is TGCGCCAGCGCCGCGGGGGGGCCCTACGAGCAGTACTTC.

This clonotype was seen many times. V and J are TRBV24-1 and TRBJ1-4, with D uncertain. The germline gives CDR1 KGHDR, CDR2 SFDVKD. CDR3 length: 14 residues. V was shortened by 2 bases and J by 11 bases, with 14 bases between the two germline ends. The CDR3 sequence: CATSDWQTPAKLFF. The CDR3 bases are TGTGCCACCAGTGATTGGCAGACTCCTGCGAAACTGTTTTTT.

This clonotype was counted many times. V usage is TRBV10-3 and J usage is TRBJ2-2, with a possible D match to TRBD2 (6 bases). CDR3 length: 15 residues. The germline CDR1 and CDR2 sequences are ENHRY and SYGVKD. The V end was cut by 8 bases, the J end by 0 bases, with 13 bases between. The CDR3 sequence is CAIQGSGANTGELFF. The CDR3 DNA follows: TGTGCCATCCAAGGTTCGGGAGCGAACACCGGGGAGCTGTTTTTT.

The V call is TRBV29-1, the J call TRBJ1-1, with a tentative D call TRBD1 (6 bases). Per the germline V gene, CDR1 is SQVTM and CDR2 is ANQGSEA. V lost 4 bases to trimming and J lost 0 bases, with 21 bases between them. The CDR3 has 17 amino acids. The chain's CDR3 is CSVVGVGGPELNTEAFF. DNA for the CDR3: TGCAGCGTTGTTGGGGTCGGGGGGCCAGAATTGAACACTGAAGCTTTCTTT.

The chain couples TRBV10-3 to TRBJ1-3; no reliable D call. The CDR3 covers 16 residues. Germline loops: CDR1 ENHRY, CDR2 SYGVKD. V lost 11 bases, J lost 2 bases, and 22 bases lay in between. CDR3 DNA sequence: TGTGCCGCACGTCGCCGAGTCCCTTCCGCTGGAAACACCATATATTTT. Translated, it gives CAARRRVPSAGNTIYF.

The chain employs TRBV3-1 and TRBJ2-4; D possibly corresponds to TRBD2 (6 bases). CDR3 size: 14 residues. Germline CDR1 is LGHDT and CDR2 is YNNKEL (reference sequence). Trimming stripped 5 bases from V and 7 bases from J, with 15 bases between. CDR3: CASSARGGRNIQYF. In DNA, the CDR3 is TGTGCCAGCAGCGCCCGGGGAGGTCGGAACATTCAGTACTTC.

CDR3 coding DNA: TGTGCCTGGAGTGTAAGCAGGGGGAGCAACTATGGCTACACCTTC. It encodes CAWSVSRGSNYGYTF. The chain couples TRBV30 to TRBJ1-2; TRBD1 agrees at 7 bases. Looked up from germline, CDR1 is GTSNPN and CDR2 is SVGIG (reference sequence). Trimming cost V 0 bases and J 2 bases; bases outside gene matches: 6. The CDR3 has 15 residues.

The V gene is TRBV5-1, the J gene TRBJ1-5; perhaps TRBD1 as D (5 bases). Per germline, CDR1 SGHRS and CDR2 YFSETQ. The CDR3 contains 15 residues. With 4 bases removed from V and 4 bases from J, the gap between germline ends came to 15 bases. CDR3 amino acids: CASSADGAANQPQHF. As DNA, the CDR3 is TGCGCCAGCAGCGCTGACGGGGCAGCAAATCAGCCCCAGCATTTT.